This T cell receptor (beta chain) was recovered during a study of CD8+ T cells in alopecia areata. Trimming stripped 7 bases from V and 5 bases from J, with 16 bases between. The CDR3 is 13 amino acids. CDR1 and CDR2 (germline): SGHRS, YFSETQ. Treatment reported: oral pan-JAK inhibitor, 5-10 mg twice daily. Following RNA extraction, reverse transcription yielded cDNA that acted as the sequencing template. This table comes from immunoSEQ multiplex PCR, and its TCRdb copy is limited to in-frame clones, with some not included. Of about 130,000 clones in the sample, 45% to 60% are singletons; the top ten hold approximately 15%.

The sequence was collected from a human donor with alopecia areata. Sequenced here: CD8+ T cells sorted from blood, sampled at week 4, from a patient treated with tofacitinib. This chain uses TRBV5-1 with TRBJ2-7, with D possibly matching TRBD1 (5 bases). The CDR3 sequence: CASSAEPRDEQYF. The CDR3 nucleotides read TGCGCCAGCTCGGCGGAGCCCAGGGACGAGCAGTACTTC.